These T cell receptor beta chains were read from a single sample in a study of cytotoxic CD8 clonotypes in ibrutinib-treated CLL. The repertoire was sequenced with immunoSEQ multiplex PCR; TCRdb's copy has only in-frame clones and lacks some. The table records 90,000 to 100,000 clones, 70% to 80% of them present only once. Sequences were derived from PBMCs, sampled after 12 months of ibrutinib treatment. The source of these receptors is a human donor with chronic lymphocytic leukemia. The CDR3 runs from the conserved cysteine through the conserved F or W. D genes are given only for firm matches. Clone size appears in some rows only: once, few, many, or a class for an expanded clone.

j_call: TRBJ2-1; clone_size: .; d_call: .; v_call: TRBV10-3; cdr3_aa: CAISESGAHGQFF; cdr3_nt: TGTGCCATCAGTGAGTCCGGGGCCCATGGGCAGTTCTTC
j_call: TRBJ1-1; clone_size: .; d_call: .; v_call: TRBV5-1; cdr3_aa: CASSFRIGTEAFF; cdr3_nt: TGCGCCAGCAGCTTTCGGATCGGCACTGAAGCTTTCTTT
j_call: TRBJ1-6; clone_size: .; d_call: .; v_call: TRBV28; cdr3_aa: CASSLLRSPLHF; cdr3_nt: TGTGCCAGCAGTTTATTGCGGTCACCCCTCCACTTT
j_call: TRBJ1-1; clone_size: .; d_call: .; v_call: TRBV6-1; cdr3_aa: CASINLGNTEAFF; cdr3_nt: TGTGCCAGCATCAACTTGGGGAACACTGAAGCTTTCTTT
j_call: TRBJ2-7; clone_size: .; d_call: .; v_call: TRBV28; cdr3_aa: CASSLSSWGAYEQYF; cdr3_nt: TGTGCCAGCAGTTTATCCTCCTGGGGGGCCTACGAGCAGTACTTC
j_call: TRBJ2-3; clone_size: .; d_call: .; v_call: TRBV2; cdr3_aa: CASAASEFADTQYF; cdr3_nt: TGTGCCAGCGCTGCCTCCGAATTTGCAGATACGCAGTATTTT
j_call: TRBJ1-2; clone_size: many; d_call: .; v_call: TRBV13; cdr3_aa: CASRLGGDRDGYTF; cdr3_nt: TGTGCCAGCAGACTGGGAGGGGATAGAGATGGCTACACCTTC
j_call: TRBJ2-1; clone_size: .; d_call: TRBD2; v_call: TRBV25-1; cdr3_aa: CASRVSGGTYNEQFF; cdr3_nt: TGTGCCAGCAGAGTAAGCGGGGGCACCTACAATGAGCAGTTCTTC
j_call: TRBJ1-2; clone_size: .; d_call: .; v_call: TRBV7-2; cdr3_aa: CASSFPDRPYGYTF; cdr3_nt: TGTGCCAGCAGCTTCCCGGACAGACCTTATGGCTACACCTTC
j_call: TRBJ2-7; clone_size: .; d_call: .; v_call: TRBV6-6; cdr3_aa: CASSVAGVRSYEQYF; cdr3_nt: TGTGCCAGCAGCGTAGCCGGGGTCCGCTCCTACGAGCAGTACTTC
j_call: TRBJ2-2; clone_size: .; d_call: .; v_call: TRBV5-1; cdr3_aa: CASSLEGPGELFF; cdr3_nt: TGCGCCAGCAGCTTGGAAGGGCCCGGGGAGCTGTTTTTT
j_call: TRBJ1-1; clone_size: .; d_call: .; v_call: TRBV4-1; cdr3_aa: CASSPGGAADEAFF; cdr3_nt: TGCGCCAGCAGCCCAGGTGGGGCCGCCGATGAAGCTTTCTTT
j_call: TRBJ2-4; clone_size: .; d_call: TRBD2; v_call: TRBV2; cdr3_aa: CASSAQGLAGGGALNIQYF; cdr3_nt: TGTGCCAGCAGTGCCCAGGGACTAGCGGGGGGCGGGGCGCTAAACATTCAGTACTTC
j_call: TRBJ1-6; clone_size: few; d_call: TRBD1; v_call: TRBV29-1; cdr3_aa: CSVAEGQAGSPLHF; cdr3_nt: TGCAGCGTTGCGGAGGGACAGGCAGGTTCACCCCTCCACTTT
j_call: TRBJ1-2; clone_size: .; d_call: TRBD1; v_call: TRBV9; cdr3_aa: CASSASTGVPIYF; cdr3_nt: TGTGCCAGCAGCGCATCAACAGGGGTACCGATTTACTTC
j_call: TRBJ1-5; clone_size: .; d_call: TRBD1; v_call: TRBV28; cdr3_aa: CASSSGTGVNQPQHF; cdr3_nt: TGTGCCAGCAGTTCCGGGACAGGCGTAAATCAGCCCCAGCATTTT
j_call: TRBJ1-3; clone_size: .; d_call: .; v_call: TRBV7-2; cdr3_aa: CASSLGRGGNTIYF; cdr3_nt: TGTGCCAGCAGCTTAGGAAGGGGGGGAAACACCATATATTTT
j_call: TRBJ2-5; clone_size: few; d_call: .; v_call: TRBV5-1; cdr3_aa: CASSLQGDSETQYF; cdr3_nt: TGCGCCAGCAGCTTGCAGGGGGACTCGGAGACCCAGTACTTC
j_call: TRBJ1-1; clone_size: .; d_call: .; v_call: TRBV4-2; cdr3_aa: CASSLMEGTEAFF; cdr3_nt: TGTGCCAGCAGCTTGATGGAGGGAACTGAAGCTTTCTTT
j_call: TRBJ1-5; clone_size: .; d_call: .; v_call: TRBV5-4; cdr3_aa: CASSLQGNQPQHF; cdr3_nt: TGTGCCAGCAGCTTGCAGGGCAATCAGCCCCAGCATTTT
j_call: TRBJ2-1; clone_size: .; d_call: TRBD1; v_call: TRBV2; cdr3_aa: CASRRQGGEQFF; cdr3_nt: TGTGCCAGCAGAAGACAGGGCGGTGAGCAGTTCTTC
j_call: TRBJ1-4; clone_size: few; d_call: .; v_call: TRBV7-6; cdr3_aa: CASSPVGVGEKLFF; cdr3_nt: TGTGCCAGCAGCCCAGTTGGGGTTGGGGAAAAACTGTTTTTT
j_call: TRBJ1-2; clone_size: .; d_call: .; v_call: TRBV6-1; cdr3_aa: CASYRERSGGYTF; cdr3_nt: TGTGCCAGCTACCGGGAGCGATCGGGGGGCTACACCTTC
j_call: TRBJ2-1; clone_size: .; d_call: .; v_call: TRBV14; cdr3_aa: CASSPIGQGSYNEQFF; cdr3_nt: TGTGCCAGCAGCCCCATCGGGCAGGGCTCCTACAATGAGCAGTTCTTC